These T cell receptor beta chains were read from a single sample in a study of blood T cell repertoires in COVID-19. The repertoire was sequenced with immunoSEQ multiplex PCR; TCRdb's copy has only in-frame clones and lacks some. Of 120,000 to 150,000 clones listed, around nine tenths are singletons. Sequencing was carried out using peripheral blood. The receptors were sampled from a man aged 50-59 years with active or convalescent COVID-19. CDR3s include the opening cysteine and the closing phenylalanine or tryptophan. A D gene is named only where the DNA matches it firmly. Where a row states a size, it is once, few, many or the class of an expanded clone; other rows omit it.

CDR3nt: TGTGCCAGCAGTCTTACAGGGGGCCCCCTCTATGGCTACACCTTC; CDR3aa: CASSLTGGPLYGYTF; j_gene: TRBJ1-2; abundance: NA; d_gene: TRBD1; v_gene: TRBV6-6
CDR3nt: TGTGCCAGCAGTGGACAGGGGGCCAATCAGCCCCAGCATTTT; CDR3aa: CASSGQGANQPQHF; j_gene: TRBJ1-5; abundance: NA; d_gene: TRBD1; v_gene: TRBV2
CDR3nt: TGCGCCAGCGCGGGACAGGGCGACTATGGCTACACCTTC; CDR3aa: CASAGQGDYGYTF; j_gene: TRBJ1-2; abundance: NA; d_gene: TRBD1; v_gene: TRBV5-1
CDR3nt: TGTGCCAGCAGCTTCTTCGGACAGGGAACCTATGGCTACACCTTC; CDR3aa: CASSFFGQGTYGYTF; j_gene: TRBJ1-2; abundance: few; d_gene: TRBD1; v_gene: TRBV28
CDR3nt: TGTGCCAGCAGTTACTCAAGTGGATACTACTCCTACGAGCAGTACTTC; CDR3aa: CASSYSSGYYSYEQYF; j_gene: TRBJ2-7; abundance: NA; d_gene: NA; v_gene: TRBV6-6
CDR3nt: TGTGCCAGCAGCTTGCGTAATGAAAAACTGTTTTTT; CDR3aa: CASSLRNEKLFF; j_gene: TRBJ1-4; abundance: NA; d_gene: NA; v_gene: TRBV7-9
CDR3nt: TGTGCCAGCAGCGAGAGTGACAGGGGAACTGGAAACACCATATATTTT; CDR3aa: CASSESDRGTGNTIYF; j_gene: TRBJ1-3; abundance: NA; d_gene: TRBD1; v_gene: TRBV9
CDR3nt: TGTGCCAGCAGTGCCTCCGGGAGCTATGGCTACACCTTC; CDR3aa: CASSASGSYGYTF; j_gene: TRBJ1-2; abundance: NA; d_gene: NA; v_gene: TRBV25-1
CDR3nt: TGTGCCAGCAGCTTGGGCTGGGCGGGCGAGCAGTACTTC; CDR3aa: CASSLGWAGEQYF; j_gene: TRBJ2-7; abundance: NA; d_gene: NA; v_gene: TRBV7-2
CDR3nt: TGTGCCAGCTGCCCGACAGCAGACTCTAACTATGGCTACACCTTC; CDR3aa: CASCPTADSNYGYTF; j_gene: TRBJ1-2; abundance: NA; d_gene: NA; v_gene: TRBV3-1/TRBV3-2
CDR3nt: TGTGCCAGCAGCCGGACTAGCGGGAGGATAGAGACCCAGTACTTC; CDR3aa: CASSRTSGRIETQYF; j_gene: TRBJ2-5; abundance: NA; d_gene: TRBD2; v_gene: TRBV6-6
CDR3nt: TGTGCCAGCAGTCCCCGACTAGCGGGTAACAATGAGCAGTTCTTC; CDR3aa: CASSPRLAGNNEQFF; j_gene: TRBJ2-1; abundance: NA; d_gene: TRBD2; v_gene: TRBV27
CDR3nt: TGTGCCAGCAGTCTCCCTAGCGGGAGAATCAATGAGCAGTTCTTC; CDR3aa: CASSLPSGRINEQFF; j_gene: TRBJ2-1; abundance: once; d_gene: TRBD2; v_gene: TRBV28
CDR3nt: TGTGCCAGCAGTTTACTGAGCTCCTACGAGCAGTACTTC; CDR3aa: CASSLLSSYEQYF; j_gene: TRBJ2-7; abundance: NA; d_gene: NA; v_gene: TRBV28
CDR3nt: TGTGCCAGCAGCTTTACTAGCGGGAGTATAGATACGCAGTATTTT; CDR3aa: CASSFTSGSIDTQYF; j_gene: TRBJ2-3; abundance: NA; d_gene: TRBD2; v_gene: TRBV7-2
CDR3nt: TGTGCCTGTGACAGGGTGAACACTGAAGCTTTCTTT; CDR3aa: CACDRVNTEAFF; j_gene: TRBJ1-1; abundance: NA; d_gene: TRBD1; v_gene: TRBV30
CDR3nt: TGTGCCAGCAGCGCATCAGGTGACAACTCCTACGAGCAGTACTTC; CDR3aa: CASSASGDNSYEQYF; j_gene: TRBJ2-7; abundance: many; d_gene: NA; v_gene: TRBV6-6
CDR3nt: TGCGCCAGCAGCTTGGCGCGCAGGGACGAGCAGTACTTC; CDR3aa: CASSLARRDEQYF; j_gene: TRBJ2-7; abundance: once; d_gene: NA; v_gene: TRBV5-1
CDR3nt: TGTGCCAGCAGCCGCGGACAGGGTATCAATCAGCCCCAGCATTTT; CDR3aa: CASSRGQGINQPQHF; j_gene: TRBJ1-5; abundance: NA; d_gene: TRBD1; v_gene: TRBV3-1/TRBV3-2
CDR3nt: TGCGCCAGCAGCCAAGACGAGGTCAGGGCTGAGAACACTGAAGCTTTCTTT; CDR3aa: CASSQDEVRAENTEAFF; j_gene: TRBJ1-1; abundance: NA; d_gene: NA; v_gene: TRBV4-3
CDR3nt: TGTGCCAGCAGTGAAACCAGTGTTTGGCAGCCCCAGCATTTT; CDR3aa: CASSETSVWQPQHF; j_gene: TRBJ1-5; abundance: NA; d_gene: NA; v_gene: TRBV2
CDR3nt: TGTGCCAGCAGCCTCAACAGGGGGCAGAGGAATGAGCAGTTCTTC; CDR3aa: CASSLNRGQRNEQFF; j_gene: TRBJ2-1; abundance: NA; d_gene: TRBD1; v_gene: TRBV7-3
CDR3nt: TGTGCCAGCAGCCAAGCTGGTACTTTGAACACTGAAGCTTTCTTT; CDR3aa: CASSQAGTLNTEAFF; j_gene: TRBJ1-1; abundance: NA; d_gene: NA; v_gene: TRBV3-1/TRBV3-2
CDR3nt: TGTGCCAGCAGCTTCACGAACACCGGGGAGCTGTTTTTT; CDR3aa: CASSFTNTGELFF; j_gene: TRBJ2-2; abundance: NA; d_gene: NA; v_gene: TRBV7-6
CDR3nt: TGTGCCAGCAGCACTGGACTAGCGGGAGGGGTTGGGCAGTTCTTC; CDR3aa: CASSTGLAGGVGQFF; j_gene: TRBJ2-1; abundance: once; d_gene: TRBD2; v_gene: TRBV28
CDR3nt: TGTGCCAGCAGCCCCCAGTCTCAGGACGAGCAGTACTTC; CDR3aa: CASSPQSQDEQYF; j_gene: TRBJ2-7; abundance: NA; d_gene: NA; v_gene: TRBV7-9
CDR3nt: TGTGCCAGCAGCTCCCGGTCTAGCGGCTTCACAGATACGCAGTATTTT; CDR3aa: CASSSRSSGFTDTQYF; j_gene: TRBJ2-3; abundance: NA; d_gene: TRBD2; v_gene: TRBV7-9
CDR3nt: TGTGCCAGCAGCTTGTGGGGGACTTCACAGTACAATGAGCAGTTCTTC; CDR3aa: CASSLWGTSQYNEQFF; j_gene: TRBJ2-1; abundance: NA; d_gene: NA; v_gene: TRBV5-6
CDR3nt: TGTGCCAGCAGCCAAGAGGCGCTGGGACTAGCGGCCTCTGGGGCCAACGTCCTGACTTTC; CDR3aa: CASSQEALGLAASGANVLTF; j_gene: TRBJ2-6; abundance: NA; d_gene: TRBD2; v_gene: TRBV14
CDR3nt: TGCGCCAGCACGTTACTAGCGGGAGCTGCGGAGACCCAGTACTTC; CDR3aa: CASTLLAGAAETQYF; j_gene: TRBJ2-5; abundance: NA; d_gene: TRBD2; v_gene: TRBV5-1
CDR3nt: TGTGCCAGCAGTCTTCTACCGGGGACAGGGGGCAACTACGAGCAGTACTTC; CDR3aa: CASSLLPGTGGNYEQYF; j_gene: TRBJ2-7; abundance: NA; d_gene: TRBD1; v_gene: TRBV28
CDR3nt: TGTGCCAGCAGGGGTTCGGGCTATGGCTACACCTTC; CDR3aa: CASRGSGYGYTF; j_gene: TRBJ1-2; abundance: NA; d_gene: NA; v_gene: TRBV6-4
CDR3nt: TGTGCCAGCAGCTCTAGGACAGGGTTGACAGATACGCAGTATTTT; CDR3aa: CASSSRTGLTDTQYF; j_gene: TRBJ2-3; abundance: NA; d_gene: TRBD1; v_gene: TRBV7-6
CDR3nt: TGTGCCAGCAGTAGCTCCAGGGGGCGAGATGAAAAACTGTTTTTT; CDR3aa: CASSSSRGRDEKLFF; j_gene: TRBJ1-4; abundance: NA; d_gene: TRBD1; v_gene: TRBV25-1
CDR3nt: TGCGCCAGCAGCTTGGCCCCAGGGTCGGAAGAAAAACTGTTTTTT; CDR3aa: CASSLAPGSEEKLFF; j_gene: TRBJ1-4; abundance: NA; d_gene: NA; v_gene: TRBV5-1
CDR3nt: TGTGCCAGCAGTGAAGTGGGAGGAGGACTCTATGGCTACACCTTC; CDR3aa: CASSEVGGGLYGYTF; j_gene: TRBJ1-2; abundance: NA; d_gene: NA; v_gene: TRBV6-1
CDR3nt: TGTGCCAGTAGTATTTCGGCAGATACGCAGTATTTT; CDR3aa: CASSISADTQYF; j_gene: TRBJ2-3; abundance: NA; d_gene: NA; v_gene: TRBV19
CDR3nt: TGTGCCAGCAGTCCGACGGGTGGAAACACCATATATTTT; CDR3aa: CASSPTGGNTIYF; j_gene: TRBJ1-3; abundance: NA; d_gene: NA; v_gene: TRBV27
CDR3nt: TGTGCCAGTCGACAGGATCAAGAGACCCAGTACTTC; CDR3aa: CASRQDQETQYF; j_gene: TRBJ2-5; abundance: NA; d_gene: NA; v_gene: TRBV2
CDR3nt: TGTGCCAGCAGCCCTCCAGGGATCCGGGGCTACACCTTC; CDR3aa: CASSPPGIRGYTF; j_gene: TRBJ1-2; abundance: NA; d_gene: NA; v_gene: TRBV5-4
CDR3nt: TGTGCCAGCGAGGGGAACACTGAAGCTTTCTTT; CDR3aa: CASEGNTEAFF; j_gene: TRBJ1-1; abundance: NA; d_gene: NA; v_gene: TRBV6-5
CDR3nt: TGCAGCGGCCGGAGCTACAATGAGCAGTTCTTC; CDR3aa: CSGRSYNEQFF; j_gene: TRBJ2-1; abundance: NA; d_gene: NA; v_gene: TRBV29-1